These T cell receptor beta chains were read from a single sample in a study of radiotherapy plus CTLA-4 blockade in lung cancer. Assay: immunoSEQ multiplex PCR; the TCRdb copy retains only in-frame clones and omits some. The sample holds over 80,000 clones, about four fifths seen once. This specimen consisted of peripheral blood, obtained from a patient treated with radiotherapy plus ipilimumab. The origin of the receptors is a human donor with non-small cell lung cancer who had stable disease on radiotherapy plus ipilimumab. CDR3s include the opening cysteine and the closing phenylalanine or tryptophan. D genes are given only for firm matches. Rows give clone size only sometimes, using once, few, many, or a class for an expanded clone.

D	V	size	J	length	DNA	CDR3
TRBD2	TRBV11-2	-	TRBJ2-5	17	TGTGCCAGCAGCTTAGGGGCTAGCGGGGGACTTCAAGGAACCCAGTACTTC	CASSLGASGGLQGTQYF
-	TRBV27	once	TRBJ1-3	13	TGTGCCAGCGGGCCAGGGGACGGAAACACCATATATTTT	CASGPGDGNTIYF
-	TRBV7-8	-	TRBJ1-3	11	TGTGCCAGCAGCAAAGGGAACACCATATATTTT	CASSKGNTIYF
TRBD2	TRBV7-2	-	TRBJ2-3	17	TGTGCCAGCAGCCTTAGCGGGGCGGGCATCCGCACAGATACGCAGTATTTT	CASSLSGAGIRTDTQYF
-	TRBV2	-	TRBJ2-1	14	TGTGCCAGCAGTGATAGGACTGCCTACAATGAGCAGTTCTTC	CASSDRTAYNEQFF
TRBD1	TRBV18	-	TRBJ2-4	15	TGTGCCAGCTCACCTCCGACAGGGATACGGGACATTCAGTACTTC	CASSPPTGIRDIQYF
TRBD2	TRBV7-2	-	TRBJ2-5	16	TGTGCCAGCAGCTTAGCTAGCGGGAGTGGGCAAGAGACCCAGTACTTC	CASSLASGSGQETQYF
TRBD1	TRBV9	-	TRBJ2-3	17	TGTGCCAGCAGCGCACCTTTGACAGGGGCCGGGGGAGATACGCAGTATTTT	CASSAPLTGAGGDTQYF
-	TRBV5-1	-	TRBJ2-7	14	TGCGCCAGCAGCAAGGACGCGACCTCCTACGAGCAGTACTTC	CASSKDATSYEQYF
-	TRBV5-1	-	TRBJ2-5	17	TGCGCCAGCAGCTTGGGGCCTGGCGCAGCGGGTCTAGAGACCCAGTACTTC	CASSLGPGAAGLETQYF
-	TRBV6-6	-	TRBJ1-1	14	TGTGCCAGCAGTTCCAAAAGTATGAACACTGAAGCTTTCTTT	CASSSKSMNTEAFF
TRBD1	TRBV19	-	TRBJ1-2	14	TGTGCCAGTAGTAAGGGACAGAAACTCTATGGCTACACCTTC	CASSKGQKLYGYTF
-	TRBV7-3	-	TRBJ2-6	15	TGTGCCAGCAGCGGAGACAACTCTGGGGCCAACGTCCTGACTTTC	CASSGDNSGANVLTF
-	TRBV27	few	TRBJ1-2	18	TGTGCCAGCAGTCCCAAGGGGGGCAGGGGCTATGAATTCTATGGCTACACCTTC	CASSPKGGRGYEFYGYTF
-	TRBV7-3	-	TRBJ2-2	14	TGTGCCAGCAGCTTAGCTCTTAACACCGGGGAGCTGTTTTTT	CASSLALNTGELFF
-	TRBV7-3	-	TRBJ2-2	13	TGTGCCAGCAGCTTAAAGGGGGCCGGGGAGCTGTTTTTT	CASSLKGAGELFF
TRBD1	TRBV30	-	TRBJ2-4	18	TGTGCCTGGAGCCTCCGGGACAGGGGGCTTATAGCCAAAAACATTCAGTACTTC	CAWSLRDRGLIAKNIQYF
-	TRBV6-6	once	TRBJ2-7	15	TGTGCCAGCAGCTACGGGCAGGGTTACGTCTACGAGCAGTACTTC	CASSYGQGYVYEQYF
-	TRBV6-6	few	TRBJ1-5	14	TGTGCCAGCAGTTCCCTCAAGGGGGGGCAGCCCCAGCATTTT	CASSSLKGGQPQHF
-	TRBV9	-	TRBJ2-7	11	TGTGCCAGCAGCGTTCTCTACGAGCAGTACTTC	CASSVLYEQYF
-	TRBV28	-	TRBJ2-7	16	TGTGCCAGCAGTTTTCGGGGGGCAGGGAACCCCTACGAGCAGTACTTC	CASSFRGAGNPYEQYF
-	TRBV14	-	TRBJ2-7	13	TGTGCCAGCAGCAAGGACCCTTTCTACGAGCAGTACTTC	CASSKDPFYEQYF
-	TRBV7-6	-	TRBJ2-7	15	TGTGCCAGCAGCCCTAGTCGGGGTTCCTTCCACGAGCAGTACTTC	CASSPSRGSFHEQYF
-	TRBV5-4	-	TRBJ2-7	15	TGTGCCAGCACCCTTAGGGACGGCCGTAGACACGAGCAGTACTTC	CASTLRDGRRHEQYF
TRBD2	TRBV6-1	once	TRBJ2-7	15	TGTGCCAGCAGTGACCTCGCTAGCGGGAAAGTAGAGCAGTACTTC	CASSDLASGKVEQYF
-	TRBV7-9	-	TRBJ1-2	14	TGTGCCAGCAGCTTAGGTTCGGTTAACTATGGCTACACCTTC	CASSLGSVNYGYTF
-	TRBV27	-	TRBJ1-4	18	TGTGCCAGCAGTGTATATTCCACCGGGACAAACGGGGAGGAAAAACTGTTTTTT	CASSVYSTGTNGEEKLFF
-	TRBV6-1	-	TRBJ1-3	14	TGTGCCAGCAGGACAGGAGACTCTGGAAACACCATATATTTT	CASRTGDSGNTIYF
-	TRBV10-3	once	TRBJ1-1	14	TGTGCCATCAGTGACCCCCGTAAGGTCACTGAAGCTTTCTTT	CAISDPRKVTEAFF
-	TRBV29-1	-	TRBJ2-5	13	TGCAGCGTTGATTCCATGGGCCAAGAGACCCAGTACTTC	CSVDSMGQETQYF
-	TRBV5-6	once	TRBJ1-3	14	TGTGCCAGCACCTCGAGGGGGTCTGGAAACACCATATATTTT	CASTSRGSGNTIYF
TRBD2	TRBV19	-	TRBJ2-5	16	TGTGCCAGTAGTATCGGACTAGCGGGAGGGTCGGAGACCCAGTACTTC	CASSIGLAGGSETQYF
-	TRBV7-2	once	TRBJ1-6	14	TGTGCCAGCAGCTTAGACAGGGCGGGCTCACCCCTCCACTTT	CASSLDRAGSPLHF
-	TRBV25-1	-	TRBJ1-5	16	TGTGCCAGCAGTGACACCAACGAGGGGAATGATCAGCCCCAGCATTTT	CASSDTNEGNDQPQHF
-	TRBV5-5	-	TRBJ1-2	14	TGTGCCAGCAGCTTGGAGGCAGCAAACTATGGCTACACCTTC	CASSLEAANYGYTF
TRBD1	TRBV18	-	TRBJ2-7	15	TGTGCCAGCTCTCCTGGGACAGGGCTTACCTACGAGCAGTACTTC	CASSPGTGLTYEQYF
-	TRBV27	-	TRBJ2-1	14	TGTGCCAGCAGTTTAGACTATTCCAACAATGAGCAGTTCTTC	CASSLDYSNNEQFF
TRBD1	TRBV18	-	TRBJ1-5	13	TGTGCCAGCTCACCGGACAGGGATCAGCCCCAGCATTTT	CASSPDRDQPQHF
-	TRBV7-9	few	TRBJ2-2	14	TGTGCCAGCAGCCTTTACAGTCTCACCGGGGAGCTGTTTTTT	CASSLYSLTGELFF
-	TRBV27	-	TRBJ1-1	15	TGTGCCAGCAGTGGGCGACGGGTAATGAACACTGAAGCTTTCTTT	CASSGRRVMNTEAFF
TRBD2	TRBV5-1	-	TRBJ2-1	11	TGCGCCACCACGAGCGGGGGGGCCCAGTTCTTC	CATTSGGAQFF
-	TRBV19	-	TRBJ1-1	14	TGTGCCAGTAGTATCATCTCGGGTGGTACTGAAGCTTTCTTT	CASSIISGGTEAFF
-	TRBV5-5	-	TRBJ2-3	14	TGTGCCAGCAGCCCGGATACATCCACAGATACGCAGTATTTT	CASSPDTSTDTQYF
TRBD1	TRBV6-5	-	TRBJ1-2	13	TGTGCCAGCAGTTTCAACAGGGGGCCTGGCTACACCTTC	CASSFNRGPGYTF
TRBD1	TRBV9	-	TRBJ2-3	13	TGTGCCAGCTGGGACAGCAACACAGATACGCAGTATTTT	CASWDSNTDTQYF
-	TRBV5-1	-	TRBJ2-4	14	TGCGCCAGCAGCCCGGGACTTCACAAAAACATTCAGTACTTC	CASSPGLHKNIQYF
TRBD1	TRBV2	-	TRBJ1-3	16	TGTGCCAGCAGGGACAGGGGATTGTGGTCTGGAAACACCATATATTTT	CASRDRGLWSGNTIYF
TRBD1	TRBV7-3	-	TRBJ1-6	14	TGTGCCAGCAGCCAAGGACAGGGTGCTTCACCCCTCCACTTT	CASSQGQGASPLHF
-	TRBV5-5	-	TRBJ2-7	14	TGTGCCAGCAGCTTGGACGCAGCCTCCTACGAGCAGTACTTC	CASSLDAASYEQYF
-	TRBV28	-	TRBJ2-5	15	TGTGCCAGCAGCCCGACGGCGGGGGCCAGGGAGACCCAGTACTTC	CASSPTAGARETQYF
-	TRBV2	-	TRBJ1-2	14	TGTGCCAGCAGTACAAACAGGGACACCTATGGCTACACCTTC	CASSTNRDTYGYTF
-	TRBV6-6	few	TRBJ2-7	15	TGTGCCAGCAGTTACTCCGGCTACCGCTCCTACGAGCAGTACTTC	CASSYSGYRSYEQYF
-	TRBV5-4	few	TRBJ1-2	12	TGTGCCAGCAGCTCGGGATCCTATGGCTACACCTTC	CASSSGSYGYTF
TRBD1	TRBV25-1	-	TRBJ1-1	14	TGTGCCAGCAGTGAGTACAGGGGGGACACTGAAGCTTTCTTT	CASSEYRGDTEAFF